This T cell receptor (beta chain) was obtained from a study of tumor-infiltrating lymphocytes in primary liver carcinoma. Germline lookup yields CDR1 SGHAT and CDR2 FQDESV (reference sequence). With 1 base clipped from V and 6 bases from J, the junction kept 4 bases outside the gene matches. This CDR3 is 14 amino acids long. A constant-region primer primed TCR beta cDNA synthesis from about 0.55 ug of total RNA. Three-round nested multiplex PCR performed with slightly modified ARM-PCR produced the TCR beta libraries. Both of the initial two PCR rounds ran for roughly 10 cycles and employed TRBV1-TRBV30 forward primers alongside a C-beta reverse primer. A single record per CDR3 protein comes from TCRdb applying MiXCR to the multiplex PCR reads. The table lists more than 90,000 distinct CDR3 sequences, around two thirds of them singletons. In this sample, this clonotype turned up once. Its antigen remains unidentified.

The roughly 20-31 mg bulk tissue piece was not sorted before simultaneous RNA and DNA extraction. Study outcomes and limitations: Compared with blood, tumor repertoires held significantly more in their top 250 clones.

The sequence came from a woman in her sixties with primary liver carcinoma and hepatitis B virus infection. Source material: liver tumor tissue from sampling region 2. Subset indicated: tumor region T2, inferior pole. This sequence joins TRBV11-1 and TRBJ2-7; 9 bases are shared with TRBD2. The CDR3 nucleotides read TGTGCCAGCAGCTTAGACGTAGCGGGAGCCGAGCAGTACTTC. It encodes CASSLDVAGAEQYF. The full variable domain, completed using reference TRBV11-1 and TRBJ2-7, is EAEVAQSPRYKITEKSQAVAFWCDPISGHATLYWYRQILGQGPELLVQFQDESVVDDSQLPKDRFSAERLKGVDSTLKIQPAELGDSAMYLCASSLDVAGAEQYFGPGTRLTVT.